The 20 T cell receptor beta chains below were found in one sample sequenced in a study of cytomegalovirus exposure and HLA in healthy donors. PCR primers comprised 60 Vbeta and 13 Jbeta primers. Sequencing was performed with immunoSEQ multiplex PCR; in TCRdb, only in-frame clones are kept and a portion is missing. The sample has about 110,000 clones; about 81% are singletons. Input material: PBMCs. These receptor sequences come from a man younger than 45 in good health and CMV-seronegative.

The chain uses TRBV30 and TRBJ2-1, with TRBD2 identical over 10 bases. The V gene's germline CDR1 is GTSNPN and CDR2 SVGIG (reference sequence). There are 14 residues in the CDR3. The J segment lost 8 bases and the V segment lost 3 bases, leaving 7 bases of the junction unmatched. The CDR3 protein is CAWSISGGAYEQFF. The CDR3 DNA reads TGTGCCTGGAGCATCAGCGGGGGGGCTTATGAGCAGTTCTTC. The whole variable domain, filled in from reference TRBV30 and TRBJ2-1, reads SQTIHQWPATLVQPVGSPLSLECTVEGTSNPNLYWYRQAAGRGLQLLFYSVGIGQISSEVPQNLSASRPQDRQFILSSKKLLLSDSGFYLCAWSISGGAYEQFFGPGTRLTVL.

This chain connects TRBV7-2 to TRBJ1-5, with 9 positions matching TRBD1. In germline, CDR1 is SGHTA, CDR2 FQGNSA. J gave up 7 bases and V 4 bases, and 11 bases lay outside the gene matches. The CDR3 contains 16 residues. CDR3 DNA sequence: TGTGCCAGCAGCTCATTAACCGGGACAGGGATCCAGCCCCAGCATTTT. Amino acids: CASSSLTGTGIQPQHF.

CDR3 sequence (DNA): TGTGCCAGCAGCCTCCCCCGGGGAATCGCTTCACCCCTCCACTTT. This gives the protein CASSLPRGIASPLHF. V gene TRBV5-8 combines with J gene TRBJ1-6; D call uncertain. The CDR3 contains 15 residues. Germline V gene data show CDR1 as SGHTS and CDR2 as YDEGEE. V was clipped by 4 bases and J by 9 bases, with 17 bases between them.

V and J are TRBV6-4 and TRBJ2-3; the match to TRBD2 covers 10 bases. This CDR3 has 15 residues. Germline values: CDR1 MRHNA, CDR2 SNTAGT. V lost 4 bases, J lost 3 bases, and 4 bases stayed unmatched. CDR3 loop: CASSVDSGGTDTQYF. The CDR3 coding sequence is TGTGCCAGCAGTGTGGATAGCGGGGGGACAGATACGCAGTATTTT.

This sequence joins TRBV19 and TRBJ2-2, with TRBD2 matching 8 bases. V dropped 9 bases and J dropped 6; count of bases not matched to a gene: 12. CDR3 length: 15 amino acids. The germline gives CDR1 LNHDA, CDR2 SQIVND (reference sequence). The CDR3 loop is CARPGLGVESGELFF. The CDR3 DNA sequence: TGTGCCAGACCGGGACTAGGCGTCGAATCCGGGGAGCTGTTTTTT.

J is TRBJ2-5 and V is TRBV11-2, with D perhaps matching TRBD1 (6 bases). The J call is in doubt because the DNA end fits TRBJ2-7 better. This CDR3 is built from 15 residues. The germline V gene encodes CDR1 SGHAT and CDR2 FQNNGV. The CDR3: CASSANTGSFYEQYF. The CDR3 bases are TGTGCCAGCAGCGCGAATACAGGGTCTTTCTACGAGCAGTACTTC.

The chain joins TRBV30 to TRBJ1-2; 9 bases are a match to TRBD1. The germline V gene has CDR1 GTSNPN and CDR2 SVGIG (reference sequence). The CDR3 spans 14 residues. V shed 4 bases and J 4 bases; nucleotides not matched to a gene: 7. CDR3 sequence: CAWIRDRDLYGYTF. The CDR3 nucleotides are TGTGCCTGGATCCGGGACAGGGACCTCTATGGCTACACCTTC.

In this sample, this clone turned up a few times. The V and J genes are TRBV9 and TRBJ2-1, with a weak D call TRBD2 (7 bases). Trimming removed 10 bases from V and 0 bases from J, with 17 bases in between. The V gene's germline CDR1 is SGDLS and CDR2 YYNGEE. This CDR3 spans 15 amino acids. CDR3 nucleotides: TGTGCCCCCCGGGGGGACAAGGGCTCCTACAATGAGCAGTTCTTC. Translated: CAPRGDKGSYNEQFF.

The chain has TRBV28 and TRBJ2-3, with 9 bases that match TRBD1. The CDR3 is 16 amino acids. In germline, CDR1 is MDHEN, CDR2 SYDVKM. V lost 2 bases and J lost 0; bases outside the gene matches: 3. CDR3 DNA sequence: TGTGCCAGCAGTTTAACGACAGGGGGGAGCACAGATACGCAGTATTTT. This gives the protein CASSLTTGGSTDTQYF.

The J gene is TRBJ2-3, the V gene TRBV7-6; tentative D call: TRBD1 (6 bases). Looked up from germline, CDR1 is SGHVS and CDR2 is FNYEAQ. This CDR3 comprises 14 residues. The V gene lost 5 bases and the J gene lost 0 bases, with 9 bases spanning the gap. For the CDR3, the DNA is TGTGCCAGCAGCCGGGACACCAGCACAGATACGCAGTATTTT. Residues: CASSRDTSTDTQYF.

The V and J genes are TRBV2 and TRBJ2-7; 12 bases are shared with TRBD1. The CDR3 spans 15 residues. J lost 0 bases, V lost 5 bases, and 2 bases had no gene match. Germline V CDR1 and CDR2: SNHLY, FYNNEI. CDR3 in amino acids: CASSQGQGASYEQYF. The CDR3 DNA is TGTGCCAGCAGTCAGGGACAGGGGGCCTCCTACGAGCAGTACTTC.

V is TRBV5-1 and J is TRBJ1-1; 9 bases match TRBD1. In germline, CDR1 is SGHRS, CDR2 YFSETQ. The CDR3 covers 18 residues. Unmatched junction bases numbered 13, after V lost 4 bases and J lost 0 bases. CDR3 in DNA: TGCGCCAGCAGCCCGGTGCGACAGGGGGACCTAATGAACACTGAAGCTTTCTTT. Protein sequence: CASSPVRQGDLMNTEAFF.

The CDR3 loop is CASSPTGSWPQHF. The CDR3 nucleotides read TGTGCCAGCAGTCCAACCGGGTCCTGGCCCCAGCATTTT. The chain employs TRBV27 and TRBJ1-5; no reliable D call. V shed 5 bases and J shed 9 bases, with 14 bases lying between them. The CDR3 has 13 residues. In germline, CDR1 is MNHEY, CDR2 SMNVEV (reference sequence).

The rearrangement links TRBV9 to TRBJ2-3; 8 bases line up with TRBD1. The CDR3 contains 14 residues. With V trimmed by 2 bases and J by 5 bases, 4 bases remained unmatched. CDR1 is SGDLS, CDR2 YYNGEE, per germline. CDR3 amino acids: CASSVRTGGDTQYF. Here the CDR3 DNA reads TGTGCCAGCAGCGTCAGAACAGGGGGAGATACGCAGTATTTT.

The V call is TRBV10-3, the J call TRBJ1-1; 8 positions match TRBD1. Germline CDR1 and CDR2: ENHRY and SYGVKD. CDR3 length equals 15 residues. V trimming: 3 bases; J trimming: 1 base; junction bases outside the gene matches: 4. This chain's CDR3 is CAISEPGQGNTEAFF. The CDR3 DNA follows: TGTGCCATCAGTGAACCAGGACAGGGGAACACTGAAGCTTTCTTT.

This clone appeared a few times. J is TRBJ2-1 and V is TRBV19; D is uncertain. Germline V CDR1 and CDR2: LNHDA, SQIVND (reference sequence). V dropped 5 bases and J dropped 7 bases, with 12 bases sitting between them. The CDR3 length is 13 residues. This CDR3 reads CASSDWIGNEQFF. CDR3 DNA: TGTGCCAGTAGTGACTGGATTGGGAATGAGCAGTTCTTC. The entire variable domain, with the rest obtained from reference TRBV19 and TRBJ2-1, is as follows: DGGITQSPKYLFRKEGQNVTLSCEQNLNHDAMYWYRQDPGQGLRLIYYSQIVNDFQKGDIAEGYSVSREKKESFPLTVTSAQKNPTAFYLCASSDWIGNEQFFGPGTRLTVL.

V and J are TRBV28 and TRBJ2-1; 12 nucleotides align to TRBD2. V trimming: 5 bases; J trimming: 10 bases; junction bases outside the gene matches: 12. The CDR3 has 16 amino acids. Germline CDR1 is MDHEN and CDR2 is SYDVKM. CDR3 DNA sequence: TGTGCCAGCAGTCGACCCGGACTAGCGGGGTCCAAAGAGCAGTTCTTC. It specifies CASSRPGLAGSKEQFF.

The genes are TRBV28 and TRBJ2-7, with TRBD1 matching over 10 bases. Germline CDR1 is MDHEN and CDR2 is SYDVKM. The CDR3 loop spans 14 amino acids. V lost 6 bases and J lost 3; bases outside the gene matches: 5. The CDR3 nucleotides are TGTGCCAGCAGCGCCGGGACAGGGGACTACGAGCAGTACTTC. Amino acids: CASSAGTGDYEQYF.

V gene TRBV23-1 combines with J gene TRBJ1-1, with D perhaps matching TRBD1 (6 bases). TRBV23-1 is designated an ORF whose function remains uncertain. V dropped 2 bases and J dropped 6 bases, with 13 bases sitting between them. The CDR3 sequence is 14 residues long. CDR3 DNA sequence: TGCGCCAGCAGTCAAAAGAACAGGGTCGCTGAAGCTTTCTTT. Amino acids: CASSQKNRVAEAFF.

This sequence joins TRBV5-6 and TRBJ1-4; D uncertain. In germline, CDR1 is SGHDT, CDR2 YYEEEE. The CDR3 spans 14 residues. V lost 4 bases and J lost 0, with 7 bases in between. The CDR3, as DNA: TGTGCCAGCAGCCTTAGTACAACTAATGAAAAACTGTTTTTT. This encodes CASSLSTTNEKLFF. The whole variable domain, filled in from reference TRBV5-6 and TRBJ1-4, reads DAGVTQSPTHLIKTRGQQVTLRCSPKSGHDTVSWYQQALGQGPQFIFQYYEEEERQRGNFPDRFSGHQFPNYSSELNVNALLLGDSALYLCASSLSTTNEKLFFGSGTQLSVL.